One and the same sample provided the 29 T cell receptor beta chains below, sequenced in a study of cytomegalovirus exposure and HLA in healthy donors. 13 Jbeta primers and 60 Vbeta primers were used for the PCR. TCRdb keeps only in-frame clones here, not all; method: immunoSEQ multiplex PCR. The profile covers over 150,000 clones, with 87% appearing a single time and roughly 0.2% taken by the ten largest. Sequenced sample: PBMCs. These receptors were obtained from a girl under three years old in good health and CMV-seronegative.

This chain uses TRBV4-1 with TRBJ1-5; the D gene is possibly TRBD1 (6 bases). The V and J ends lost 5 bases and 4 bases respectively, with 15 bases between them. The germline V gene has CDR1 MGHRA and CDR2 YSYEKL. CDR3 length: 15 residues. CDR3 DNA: TGCGCCAGCAGCTCCCGACAGGCCCCGAATCAGCCCCAGCATTTT. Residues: CASSSRQAPNQPQHF.

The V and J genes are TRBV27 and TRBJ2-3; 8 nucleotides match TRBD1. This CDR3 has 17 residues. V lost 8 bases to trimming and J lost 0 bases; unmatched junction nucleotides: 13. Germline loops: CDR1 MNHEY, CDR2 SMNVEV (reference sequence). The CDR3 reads CASGPTGVRVSTDTQYF. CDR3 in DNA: TGTGCCAGCGGCCCGACAGGGGTTCGGGTGAGCACAGATACGCAGTATTTT.

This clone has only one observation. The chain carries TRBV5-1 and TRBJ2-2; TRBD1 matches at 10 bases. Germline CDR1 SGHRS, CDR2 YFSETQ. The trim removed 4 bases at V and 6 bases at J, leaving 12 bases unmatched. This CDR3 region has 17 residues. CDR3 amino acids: CASSTRTGGGSPGELFF. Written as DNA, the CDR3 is TGCGCCAGCAGCACCAGGACAGGGGGAGGGAGTCCCGGGGAGCTGTTTTTT. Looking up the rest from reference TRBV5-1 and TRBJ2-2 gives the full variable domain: KAGVTQTPRYLIKTRGQQVTLSCSPISGHRSVSWYQQTPGQGLQFLFEYFSETQRNKGNFPGRFSGRQFSNSRSEMNVSTLELGDSALYLCASSTRTGGGSPGELFFGEGSRLTVL.

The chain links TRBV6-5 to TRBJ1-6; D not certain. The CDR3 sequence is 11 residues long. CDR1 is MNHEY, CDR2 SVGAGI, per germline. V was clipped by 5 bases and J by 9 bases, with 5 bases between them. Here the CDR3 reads CASSEASPLHF. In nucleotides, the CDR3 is TGTGCCAGCAGTGAAGCTTCACCCCTCCACTTT.

The chain's CDR3 is CASFQGGLNTEAFF. CDR3 bases: TGTGCTAGTTTCCAGGGGGGACTGAACACTGAAGCTTTCTTT. The V and J genes are TRBV12-5 and TRBJ1-1; 7 bases agree with TRBD1. V was pared by 8 bases and J by 0 bases, with 6 bases of the junction left unmatched. There are 14 residues in the CDR3. CDR1 LGHNT and CDR2 FRNRAP come from the germline V gene.

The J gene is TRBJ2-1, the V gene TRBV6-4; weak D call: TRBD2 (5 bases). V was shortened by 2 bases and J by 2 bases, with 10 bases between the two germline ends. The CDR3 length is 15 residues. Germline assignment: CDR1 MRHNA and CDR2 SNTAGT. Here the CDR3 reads CASSDLRVPYNEQFF. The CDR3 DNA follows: TGTGCCAGCAGTGACCTGCGGGTCCCCTACAATGAGCAGTTCTTC.

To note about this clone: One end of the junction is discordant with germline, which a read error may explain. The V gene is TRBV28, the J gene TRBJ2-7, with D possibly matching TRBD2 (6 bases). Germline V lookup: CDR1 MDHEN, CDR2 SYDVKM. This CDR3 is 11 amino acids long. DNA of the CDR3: TGTGCCAGCAGTTTCCGGACTAATCCCCACTTC. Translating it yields CASSFRTNPHF. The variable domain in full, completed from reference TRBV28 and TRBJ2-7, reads DVKVTQSSRYLVKRTGEKVFLECVQDMDHENMFWYRQDPGLGLRLIYFSYDVKMKEKGDIPEGYSVSREKKERFSLILESASTNQTSMYLCASSFRTNPHFGPGTRLTVT.

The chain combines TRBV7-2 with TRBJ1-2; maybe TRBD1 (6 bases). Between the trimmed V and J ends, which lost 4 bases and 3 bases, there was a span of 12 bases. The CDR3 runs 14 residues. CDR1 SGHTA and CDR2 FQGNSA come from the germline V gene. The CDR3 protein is CASSYSRGDYGYTF. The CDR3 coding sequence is TGTGCCAGCAGCTATAGCAGGGGAGACTATGGCTACACCTTC.

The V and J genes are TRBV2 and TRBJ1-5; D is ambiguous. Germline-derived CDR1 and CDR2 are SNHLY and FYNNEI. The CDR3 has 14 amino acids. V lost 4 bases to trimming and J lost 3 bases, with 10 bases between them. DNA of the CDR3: TGTGCCAGCAGTGTTAGCTCCCTCAATCAGCCCCAGCATTTT. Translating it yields CASSVSSLNQPQHF.

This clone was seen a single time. This CDR3 reads CASSLGSYEQYF. The CDR3 coding sequence is TGTGCCAGCAGCTTAGGCAGCTACGAGCAGTACTTC. The gene calls are TRBV11-2 and TRBJ2-7; D uncertain. Germline CDR1 and CDR2: SGHAT and FQNNGV. There are 12 residues in the CDR3. The V end lost 1 base, the J end lost 3 bases, and 4 bases lay between the germline ends.

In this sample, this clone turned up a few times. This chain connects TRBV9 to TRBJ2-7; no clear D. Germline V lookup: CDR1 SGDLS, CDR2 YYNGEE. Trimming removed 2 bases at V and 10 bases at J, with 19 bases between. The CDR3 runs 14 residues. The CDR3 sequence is CASSVDHLPRSQYF. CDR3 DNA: TGTGCCAGCAGCGTCGACCACCTCCCGCGGTCCCAGTACTTC.

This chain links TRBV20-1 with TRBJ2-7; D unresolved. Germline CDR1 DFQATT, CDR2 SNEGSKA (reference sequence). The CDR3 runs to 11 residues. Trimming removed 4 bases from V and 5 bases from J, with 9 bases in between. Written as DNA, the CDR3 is TGCAGTGCTAACTTAGGAGACGAGCAGTACTTC. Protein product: CSANLGDEQYF.

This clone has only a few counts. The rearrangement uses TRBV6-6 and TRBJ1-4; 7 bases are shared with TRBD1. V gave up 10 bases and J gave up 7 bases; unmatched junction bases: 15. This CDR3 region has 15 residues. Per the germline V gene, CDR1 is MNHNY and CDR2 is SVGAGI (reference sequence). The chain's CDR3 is CATKQGTVGREKLFF. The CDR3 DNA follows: TGTGCCACTAAACAAGGGACAGTAGGACGTGAAAAACTGTTTTTT.

CDR3 loop: CASSWLGAVADTQYF. For the CDR3, the DNA is TGTGCCAGCAGTTGGCTAGGGGCCGTCGCGGATACGCAGTATTTT. The V call is TRBV27, the J call TRBJ2-3, with D maybe TRBD1 (5 bases). The ends were cut back, 4 bases at V and 6 bases at J, with 17 bases in the middle. Germline loops: CDR1 MNHEY, CDR2 SMNVEV (reference sequence). This CDR3 comprises 15 residues.

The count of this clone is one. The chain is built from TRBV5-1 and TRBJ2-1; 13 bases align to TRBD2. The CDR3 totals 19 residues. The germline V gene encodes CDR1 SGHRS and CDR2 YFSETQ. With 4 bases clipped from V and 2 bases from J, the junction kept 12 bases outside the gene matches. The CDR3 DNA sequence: TGCGCCAGCAGCCGAAATAGACTAGCGGGGGGAAAGGCCTACAATGAGCAGTTCTTC. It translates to CASSRNRLAGGKAYNEQFF. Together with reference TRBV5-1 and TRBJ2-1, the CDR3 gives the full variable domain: KAGVTQTPRYLIKTRGQQVTLSCSPISGHRSVSWYQQTPGQGLQFLFEYFSETQRNKGNFPGRFSGRQFSNSRSEMNVSTLELGDSALYLCASSRNRLAGGKAYNEQFFGPGTRLTVL.

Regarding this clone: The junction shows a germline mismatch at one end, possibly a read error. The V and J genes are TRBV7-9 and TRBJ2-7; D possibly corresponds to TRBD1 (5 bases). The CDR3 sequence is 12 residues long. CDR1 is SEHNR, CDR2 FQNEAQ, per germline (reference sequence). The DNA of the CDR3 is TGTTCCAGCAGCCAAGGGGTTTACGAGCAGTACTTC. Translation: CSSSQGVYEQYF. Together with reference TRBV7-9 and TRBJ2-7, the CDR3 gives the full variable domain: DTGVSQNPRHKITKRGQNVTFRCDPISEHNRLYWYRQTLGQGPEFLTYFQNEAQLEKSRLLSDRFSAERPKGSFSTLEIQRTEQGDSAMYLCSSSQGVYEQYFGPGTRLTVT.

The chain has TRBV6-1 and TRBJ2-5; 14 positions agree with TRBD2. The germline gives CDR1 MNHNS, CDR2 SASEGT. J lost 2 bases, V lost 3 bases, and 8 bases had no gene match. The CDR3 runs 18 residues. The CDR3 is CASSDLGLAGAPQETQYF. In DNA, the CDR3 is TGTGCCAGCAGTGATTTGGGACTAGCGGGAGCGCCTCAAGAGACCCAGTACTTC.

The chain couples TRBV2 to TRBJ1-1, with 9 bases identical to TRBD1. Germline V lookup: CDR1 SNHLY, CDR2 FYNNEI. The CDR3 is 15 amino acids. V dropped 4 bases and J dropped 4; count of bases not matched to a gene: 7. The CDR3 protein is CASSGHRGRGTEAFF. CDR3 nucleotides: TGTGCCAGCAGTGGCCACAGGGGGCGAGGCACTGAAGCTTTCTTT.

The DNA for the CDR3 is TGCGCCAGCAGCTTGACTAGCGGGGGGAGCTCCTACGAGCAGTACTTC. Protein product: CASSLTSGGSSYEQYF. The rearrangement links TRBV5-1 to TRBJ2-7; 12 nucleotides agree with TRBD2. Trimming removed 1 base from V and 0 bases from J; junction bases left unmatched: 2. Germline CDR1 SGHRS, CDR2 YFSETQ. The CDR3 spans 16 residues.

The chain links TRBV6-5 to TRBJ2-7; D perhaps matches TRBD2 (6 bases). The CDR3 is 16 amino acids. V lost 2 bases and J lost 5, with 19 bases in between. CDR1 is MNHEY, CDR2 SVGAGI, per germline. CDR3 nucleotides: TGTGCCAGCAGTTACGCCGGGCCGGGAGAGTTCAACGAGCAGTACTTC. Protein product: CASSYAGPGEFNEQYF.

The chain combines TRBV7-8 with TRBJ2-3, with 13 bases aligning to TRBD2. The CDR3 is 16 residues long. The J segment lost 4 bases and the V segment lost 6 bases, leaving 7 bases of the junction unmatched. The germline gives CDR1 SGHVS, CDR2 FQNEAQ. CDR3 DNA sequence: TGTGCCAGCAGTCCAAGGACTAGCGGGGGCCCAGATACGCAGTATTTT. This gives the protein CASSPRTSGGPDTQYF.

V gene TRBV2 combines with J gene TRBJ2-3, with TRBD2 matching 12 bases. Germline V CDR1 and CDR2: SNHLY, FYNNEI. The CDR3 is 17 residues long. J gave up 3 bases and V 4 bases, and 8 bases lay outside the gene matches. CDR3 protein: CASSVWSSGGVTDTQYF. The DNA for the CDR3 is TGTGCCAGCAGTGTTTGGTCTAGCGGGGGGGTAACAGATACGCAGTATTTT.

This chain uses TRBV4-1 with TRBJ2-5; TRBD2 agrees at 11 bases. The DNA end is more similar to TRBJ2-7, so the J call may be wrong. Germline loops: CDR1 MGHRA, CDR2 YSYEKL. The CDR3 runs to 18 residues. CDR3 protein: CASSQDQQGTSGAYEQYF. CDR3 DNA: TGCGCCAGCAGCCAAGATCAGCAGGGGACTAGCGGAGCCTACGAGCAGTACTTC.

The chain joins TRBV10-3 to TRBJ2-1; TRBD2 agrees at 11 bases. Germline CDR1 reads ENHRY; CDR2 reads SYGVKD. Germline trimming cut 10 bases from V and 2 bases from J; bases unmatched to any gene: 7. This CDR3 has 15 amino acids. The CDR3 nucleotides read TGTGCCACCCGTGGACTAGCGGGCACCTACAATGAGCAGTTCTTC. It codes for CATRGLAGTYNEQFF.

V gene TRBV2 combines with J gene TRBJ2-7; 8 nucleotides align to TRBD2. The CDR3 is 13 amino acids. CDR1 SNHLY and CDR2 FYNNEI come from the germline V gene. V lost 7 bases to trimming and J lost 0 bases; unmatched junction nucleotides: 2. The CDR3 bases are TGTGCCAGCAACCTAGCGGGCTCCTACGAGCAGTACTTC. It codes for CASNLAGSYEQYF.

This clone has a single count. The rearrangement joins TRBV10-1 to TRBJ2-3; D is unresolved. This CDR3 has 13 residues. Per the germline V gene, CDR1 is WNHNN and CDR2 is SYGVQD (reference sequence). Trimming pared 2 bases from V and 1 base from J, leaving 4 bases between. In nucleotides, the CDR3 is TGCGCCAGCAGTGAGAGCGGCACAGATACGCAGTATTTT. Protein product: CASSESGTDTQYF.

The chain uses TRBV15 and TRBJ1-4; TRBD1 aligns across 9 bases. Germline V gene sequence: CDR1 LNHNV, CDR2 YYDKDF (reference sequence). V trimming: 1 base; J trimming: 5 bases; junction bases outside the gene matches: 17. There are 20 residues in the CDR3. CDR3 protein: CATSRVPIVPGQGTNEKLFF. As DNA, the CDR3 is TGTGCCACCAGCAGAGTTCCGATAGTCCCGGGACAGGGAACAAATGAAAAACTGTTTTTT.

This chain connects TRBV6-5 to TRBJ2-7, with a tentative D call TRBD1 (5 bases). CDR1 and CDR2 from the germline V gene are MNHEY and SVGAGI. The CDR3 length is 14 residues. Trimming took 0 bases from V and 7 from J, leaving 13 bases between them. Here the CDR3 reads CASSYSQGTSEQYF. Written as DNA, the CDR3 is TGTGCCAGCAGTTACTCGCAGGGTACGAGTGAGCAGTACTTC.

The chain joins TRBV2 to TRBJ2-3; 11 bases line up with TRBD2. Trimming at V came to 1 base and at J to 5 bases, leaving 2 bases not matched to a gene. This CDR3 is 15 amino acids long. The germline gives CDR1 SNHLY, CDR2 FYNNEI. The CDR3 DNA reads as TGTGCCAGCAGTGAAGAACTAGCGGGGGAAGATACGCAGTATTTT. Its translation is CASSEELAGEDTQYF.